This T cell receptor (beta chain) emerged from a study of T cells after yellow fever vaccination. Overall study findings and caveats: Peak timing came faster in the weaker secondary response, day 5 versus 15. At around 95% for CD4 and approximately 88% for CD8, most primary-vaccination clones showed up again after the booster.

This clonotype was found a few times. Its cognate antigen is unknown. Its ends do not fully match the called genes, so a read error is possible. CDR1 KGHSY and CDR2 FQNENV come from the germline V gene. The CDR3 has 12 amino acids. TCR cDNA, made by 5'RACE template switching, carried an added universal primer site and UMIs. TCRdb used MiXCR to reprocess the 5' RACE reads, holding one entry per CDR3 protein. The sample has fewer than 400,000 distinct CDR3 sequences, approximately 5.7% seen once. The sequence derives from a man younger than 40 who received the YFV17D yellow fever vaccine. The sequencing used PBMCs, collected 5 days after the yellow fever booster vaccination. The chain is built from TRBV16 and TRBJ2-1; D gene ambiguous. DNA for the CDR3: TGTGCCAGCAGCCAAGGGCTGGACGGCCGGGTCTTC. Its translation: CASSQGLDGRVF.